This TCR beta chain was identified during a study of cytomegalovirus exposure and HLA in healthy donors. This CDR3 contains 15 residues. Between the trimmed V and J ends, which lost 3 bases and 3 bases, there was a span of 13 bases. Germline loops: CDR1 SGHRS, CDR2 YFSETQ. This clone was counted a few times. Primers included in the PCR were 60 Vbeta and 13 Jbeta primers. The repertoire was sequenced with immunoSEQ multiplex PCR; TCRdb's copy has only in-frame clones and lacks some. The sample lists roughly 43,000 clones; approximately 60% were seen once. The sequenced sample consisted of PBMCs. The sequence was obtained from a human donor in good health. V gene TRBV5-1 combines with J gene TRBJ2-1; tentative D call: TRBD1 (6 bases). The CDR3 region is CASSSSRDNYNEQFF. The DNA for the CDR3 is TGCGCCAGCAGCTCCTCTAGGGACAACTACAATGAGCAGTTCTTC.